This entry describes one T cell receptor beta chain. MiXCR, applied by TCRdb to the 5' RACE reads, yields one record per CDR3 protein. The table shows 250,000 to 400,000 distinct CDR3 sequences, with 3.5% to 5% occurring only once. These data are taken from a study of T cells after yellow fever vaccination. The V and J ends lost 4 bases and 4 bases, in that order; junction bases with no gene match: 7. Per the germline V gene, CDR1 is MGHRA and CDR2 is YSYEKL. The CDR3 is 16 residues long. The source material was PBMCs, sampled 15 days after the yellow fever booster vaccination. The TCR originated in a man younger than 35 who received the YFV17D yellow fever vaccine. This chain joins TRBV4-1 and TRBJ1-5; 10 bases line up with TRBD1. The CDR3 reads CASSLDRGVSNQPQHF. The CDR3 coding sequence is TGCGCCAGCAGCCTGGACAGGGGGGTTAGTAATCAGCCCCAGCATTTT.